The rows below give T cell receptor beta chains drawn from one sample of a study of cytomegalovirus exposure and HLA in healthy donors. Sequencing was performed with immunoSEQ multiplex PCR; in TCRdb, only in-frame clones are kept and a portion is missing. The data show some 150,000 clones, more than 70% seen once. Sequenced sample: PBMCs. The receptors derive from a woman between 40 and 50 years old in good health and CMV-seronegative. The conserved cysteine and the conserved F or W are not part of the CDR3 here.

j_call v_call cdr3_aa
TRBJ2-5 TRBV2 ASSDQREPGETQY
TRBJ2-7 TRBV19 ASSIRTGTLGEQY
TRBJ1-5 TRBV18 ASSPSGQGVGQPQH
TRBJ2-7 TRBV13 ASSLGLEQY
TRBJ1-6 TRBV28 ASSSRKLGQGRSPLH
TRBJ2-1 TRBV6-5 ASGHSSGGVHEQF
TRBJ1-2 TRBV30 AWSQGGGYT
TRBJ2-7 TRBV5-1 ASSLGPSGSTYEQY
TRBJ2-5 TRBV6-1 ASSEAWTRETQY
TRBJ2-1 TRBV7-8 ASSLVGTSVHNEQF
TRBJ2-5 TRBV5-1 ASSLGQGQETQY
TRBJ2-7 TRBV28 ASMIPGDEQY
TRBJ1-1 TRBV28 ASSFQQFMNTEAF
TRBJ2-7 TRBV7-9 ASSPNNPRFYEQY
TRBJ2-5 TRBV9 ASSVRLAGALQETQY
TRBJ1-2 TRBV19 ASSIGSGITNYGYT